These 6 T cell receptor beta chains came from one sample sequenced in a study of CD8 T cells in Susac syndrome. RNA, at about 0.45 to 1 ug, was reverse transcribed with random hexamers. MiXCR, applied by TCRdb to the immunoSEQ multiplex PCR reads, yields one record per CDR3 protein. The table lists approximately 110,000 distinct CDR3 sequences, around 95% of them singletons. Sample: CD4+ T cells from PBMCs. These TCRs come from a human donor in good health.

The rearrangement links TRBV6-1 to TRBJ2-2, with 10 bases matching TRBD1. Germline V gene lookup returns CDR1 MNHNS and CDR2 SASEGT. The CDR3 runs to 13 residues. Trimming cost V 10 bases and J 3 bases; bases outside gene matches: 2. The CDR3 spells CATGQGDTGELFF. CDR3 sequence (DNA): TGTGCCACAGGACAGGGGGACACCGGGGAGCTGTTTTTT.

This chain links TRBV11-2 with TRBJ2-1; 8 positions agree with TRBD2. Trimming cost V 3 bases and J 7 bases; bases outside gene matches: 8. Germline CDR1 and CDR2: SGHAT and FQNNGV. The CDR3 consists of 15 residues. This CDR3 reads CASSFSAGVQNEQFF. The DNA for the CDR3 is TGTGCCAGCAGCTTTTCAGCGGGAGTGCAGAATGAGCAGTTCTTC. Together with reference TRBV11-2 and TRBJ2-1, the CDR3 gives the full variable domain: EAGVAQSPRYKIIEKRQSVAFWCNPISGHATLYWYQQILGQGPKLLIQFQNNGVVDDSQLPKDRFSAERLKGVDSTLKIQPAKLEDSAVYLCASSFSAGVQNEQFFGPGTRLTVL.

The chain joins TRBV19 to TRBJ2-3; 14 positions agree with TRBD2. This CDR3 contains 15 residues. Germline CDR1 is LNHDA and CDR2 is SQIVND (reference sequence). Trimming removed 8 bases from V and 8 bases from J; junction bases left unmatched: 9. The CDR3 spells CASRGLAGGFGTQYF. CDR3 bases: TGTGCCAGTCGCGGACTAGCGGGAGGATTCGGTACGCAGTATTTT.

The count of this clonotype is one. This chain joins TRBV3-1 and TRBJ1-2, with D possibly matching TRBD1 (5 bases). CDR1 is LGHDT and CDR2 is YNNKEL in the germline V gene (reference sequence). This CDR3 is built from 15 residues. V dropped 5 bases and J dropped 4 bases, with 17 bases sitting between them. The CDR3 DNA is TGTGCCAGCAGCTCCCTTGGGGGACCGCCCTATGGCTACACCTTC. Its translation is CASSSLGGPPYGYTF. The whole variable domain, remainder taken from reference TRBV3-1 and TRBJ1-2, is DTAVSQTPKYLVTQMGNDKSIKCEQNLGHDTMYWYKQDSKKFLKIMFSYNNKELIINETVPNRFSPKSPDKAHLNLHINSLELGDSAVYFCASSSLGGPPYGYTFGSGTRLTVV.

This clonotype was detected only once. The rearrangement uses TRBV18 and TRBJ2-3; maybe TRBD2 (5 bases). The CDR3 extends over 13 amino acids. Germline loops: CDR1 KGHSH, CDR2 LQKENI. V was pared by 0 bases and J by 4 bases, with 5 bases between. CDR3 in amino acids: CASSPPAADTQYF. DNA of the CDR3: TGTGCCAGCTCACCACCAGCGGCAGATACGCAGTATTTT.

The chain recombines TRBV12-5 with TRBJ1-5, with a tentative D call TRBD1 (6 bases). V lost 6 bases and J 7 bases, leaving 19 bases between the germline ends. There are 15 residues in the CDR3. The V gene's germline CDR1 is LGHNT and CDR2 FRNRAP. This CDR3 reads CASGLTGGGHQPQHF. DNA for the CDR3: TGTGCTAGTGGGCTAACCGGGGGGGGGCACCAGCCCCAGCATTTT.